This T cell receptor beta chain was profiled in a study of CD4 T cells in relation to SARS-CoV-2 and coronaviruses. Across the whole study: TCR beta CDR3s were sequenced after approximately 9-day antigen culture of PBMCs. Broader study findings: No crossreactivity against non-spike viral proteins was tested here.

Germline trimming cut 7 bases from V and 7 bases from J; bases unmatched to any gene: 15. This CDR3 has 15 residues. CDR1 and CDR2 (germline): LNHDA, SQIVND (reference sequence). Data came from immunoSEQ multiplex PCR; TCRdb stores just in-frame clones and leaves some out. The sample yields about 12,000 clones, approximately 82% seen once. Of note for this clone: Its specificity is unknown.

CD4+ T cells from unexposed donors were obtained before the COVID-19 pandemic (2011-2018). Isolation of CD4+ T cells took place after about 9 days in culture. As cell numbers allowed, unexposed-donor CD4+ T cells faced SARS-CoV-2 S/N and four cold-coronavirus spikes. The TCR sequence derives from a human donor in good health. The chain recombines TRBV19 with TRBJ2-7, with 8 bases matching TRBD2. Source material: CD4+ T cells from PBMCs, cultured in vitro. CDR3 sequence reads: CASNAGTRGSWEQYF. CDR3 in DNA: TGTGCCAGTAACGCTGGGACTAGGGGCAGCTGGGAGCAGTACTTC.